One and the same sample provided the 12 T cell receptor beta chains below, sequenced in a study of CD8+ T cells in alopecia areata. Investigators isolated RNA and reverse transcribed it into cDNA to act as the sequencing template. TCRdb's table, derived via immunoSEQ multiplex PCR, lists solely in-frame clones and lacks some. The repertoire holds roughly 150,000 clones, with 50% to 65% as singletons. This specimen was CD8+ T cells sorted from blood, taken at week 0. These receptors were taken from a human donor with alopecia areata.

V is TRBV15 and J is TRBJ2-1; D is uncertain. Germline V CDR1 and CDR2: LNHNV, YYDKDF (reference sequence). V lost 0 bases and J lost 4, with 7 bases in between. The CDR3 is made up of 14 amino acids. The CDR3 DNA reads TGTGCCACCAGCAGAGACGGTGGATACAATGAGCAGTTCTTC. It encodes CATSRDGGYNEQFF.

The chain employs TRBV11-2 and TRBJ2-2, with D hard to call. The ends were cut back, 5 bases at V and 4 bases at J, with 17 bases in the middle. The CDR3 contains 16 residues. Germline V gene data show CDR1 as SGHAT and CDR2 as FQNNGV. The CDR3 protein is CASSARPNSGTGELFF. The CDR3 nucleotides read TGTGCCAGCAGCGCCCGGCCCAATAGTGGCACCGGGGAGCTGTTTTTT. Looking up the rest from reference TRBV11-2 and TRBJ2-2 gives the full variable domain: EAGVAQSPRYKIIEKRQSVAFWCNPISGHATLYWYQQILGQGPKLLIQFQNNGVVDDSQLPKDRFSAERLKGVDSTLKIQPAKLEDSAVYLCASSARPNSGTGELFFGEGSRLTVL.

This clone has only one observation. V usage is TRBV19 and J usage is TRBJ2-7; 8 bases are a match to TRBD1. This CDR3 spans 15 amino acids. Per the germline V gene, CDR1 is LNHDA and CDR2 is SQIVND (reference sequence). V gave up 5 bases and J gave up 5 bases; unmatched junction bases: 11. CDR3 amino acids: CASSSRQGTGDEQYF. The CDR3 DNA sequence: TGTGCCAGTAGTTCGAGACAGGGGACCGGCGACGAGCAGTACTTC.

This clone was counted only a few times. The CDR3 protein is CASSRVEQFF. CDR3 nucleotide sequence: TGTGCCAGCAGCCGGGTTGAGCAGTTCTTC. The V call is TRBV7-9, the J call TRBJ2-1, with D unresolved. The CDR3 totals 10 residues. Trimming removed 5 bases from V and 9 bases from J, with 5 bases in between. CDR1 and CDR2 (germline): SEHNR, FQNEAQ (reference sequence).

V usage is TRBV4-3 and J usage is TRBJ2-3, with D perhaps TRBD2 (6 bases). From germline, CDR1 is LGHNA and CDR2 YSLEER. Trimming stripped 1 base from V and 5 bases from J, with 10 bases between. CDR3 length: 14 amino acids. This chain's CDR3 is CASSQASVRDTQYF. The CDR3 nucleotides are TGCGCCAGCAGCCAAGCTAGCGTGAGAGATACGCAGTATTTT.

The chain has TRBV13 and TRBJ2-7; D gene uncertain. CDR3 length equals 15 residues. Deletions cut 5 bases from V and 4 bases from J, with 18 bases between. Germline V gene lookup returns CDR1 PRHDT and CDR2 FYEKMQ (reference sequence). The CDR3 loop is CASSPQGSGRYEQYF. In DNA, the CDR3 is TGTGCCAGCAGCCCCCAAGGGTCCGGGCGATACGAGCAGTACTTC.

This rearrangement joins TRBV27 to TRBJ2-3; D is undetermined. The V gene's germline CDR1 is MNHEY and CDR2 SMNVEV (reference sequence). Trimming took off 4 bases at V and 0 bases at J, with 5 bases between the two ends. The CDR3 is 13 amino acids. CDR3 bases: TGTGCCAGCAGTTCCTCTAGCACAGATACGCAGTATTTT. This sequence encodes CASSSSSTDTQYF.

V gene TRBV29-1 combines with J gene TRBJ1-3; no reliable D call. The CDR3 loop spans 13 amino acids. Germline V lookup: CDR1 SQVTM, CDR2 ANQGSEA. Between the trimmed V and J ends, which lost 6 bases and 6 bases, there was a span of 15 bases. CDR3 amino acids: CSVRPHAVNTIYF. CDR3 DNA: TGCAGCGTAAGACCACACGCCGTAAACACCATATATTTT.

This clone was seen only a few times. The J gene is TRBJ2-1, the V gene TRBV29-1; TRBD2 matches 8 bases. The CDR3 extends over 14 amino acids. Germline trimming cut 3 bases from V and 6 bases from J; bases unmatched to any gene: 7. Germline V gene lookup returns CDR1 SQVTM and CDR2 ANQGSEA. The CDR3: CSVDEAGAVNEQFF. DNA of the CDR3: TGCAGCGTTGATGAAGCGGGGGCCGTCAATGAGCAGTTCTTC.

The V call is TRBV9, the J call TRBJ2-3; 10 bases match TRBD2. CDR3 size: 16 residues. J gave up 2 bases and V 2 bases, and 5 bases lay outside the gene matches. Germline-derived CDR1 and CDR2 are SGDLS and YYNGEE. The CDR3 coding sequence is TGTGCCAGCAGCGTGCTTAGCGGGGGGATCACAGATACGCAGTATTTT. This sequence encodes CASSVLSGGITDTQYF.

This clone has a handful of counts. CDR3 DNA: TGTGCCAGCAGCCCTGGACGGGGAGAAGCTTTCTTT. It codes for CASSPGRGEAFF. This rearrangement joins TRBV14 to TRBJ1-1; D unresolved. The CDR3 contains 12 residues. Trimming cost V 4 bases and J 8 bases, with 11 bases left between them. Per germline, CDR1 SGHDN and CDR2 FVKESK.

J is TRBJ2-5 and V is TRBV11-2, with a weak D call TRBD1 (5 bases). CDR1 and CDR2 from the germline V gene are SGHAT and FQNNGV. Between the trimmed V and J ends, which lost 3 bases and 5 bases, there was a span of 7 bases. CDR3 length: 12 amino acids. Written as DNA, the CDR3 is TGTGCCAGCAGCTTTAGGGGCGAGACCCAGTACTTC. This sequence encodes CASSFRGETQYF.